Included here is one T cell receptor (beta chain) sequence, with context. This clonotype was found a few times. Its antigen is unknown. The input lacks base qualities; no much larger clone sits a single base away. Taken with the paper, the label for time point translates to: after trial treatment. The treatment or condition label of this sample denotes: LDRT plus nivolumab, ipilimumab, low-dose cyclophosphamide and aspirin (RACIN trial). The donors came from RACIN, which was a single-arm phase I dose-escalation trial that paired nivolumab and ipilimumab with aspirin, low-dose cyclophosphamide and low-dose radiotherapy. Eligible patients had advanced, TIL-negative solid tumors. The sample is drawn from a study of low-dose radiotherapy and immunotherapy resistance in tumors (dated by TCRdb to 2022 to 2024). The study in broad terms: Patients in Cohort 1 were given 0.5 Gy per fraction every 2 weeks, and the prescribed total PTV dose was 6.5 Gy. In Cohort 2, 1 Gy per fraction was delivered every two weeks, for a total of 13 Gy over 26 weeks. Patients were given nivolumab as a 240 mg flat dose every two weeks and ipilimumab at 1 mg/kg every six weeks, with both drugs delivered intravenously. Intravenous cyclophosphamide at 200 mg/m2 was administered every two weeks, one day ahead of each radiation and immunotherapy administration. Aspirin 300 mg was taken orally once daily by patients for four cycles, starting on cycle 1 day 1. Randomization of trial participants into treatment groups was not performed. The translational analysis covered eight patients: three from the first dose cohort and the first five from the second dose cohort.

Sequencing used an Illumina HiSeq 2500. Superscript III and a set of TRAV- and TRBV-specific primers were used to synthesize first-strand cDNA, so that both TCRalpha and TCRbeta chains were covered. TCRs were amplified with Phusion for approximately 20 PCR cycles using a constant-region primer together with the adapter attached to the V primers. The MessageAmp II aRNA Amplification Kit was used to amplify the isolated mRNA, with in vitro transcription run for approximately 15 hours at 37 degrees C. The Dynabeads mRNA DIRECT Purification Kit was used to isolate the mRNA for TCR sequencing. Indexed Illumina adapters were added in a second Phusion PCR of approximately 25 cycles, after which AMPure XP beads were used to purify the products. Processing in the source paper ran as follows. Using custom Perl scripts, TCR sequences encoding the same protein were pooled, out-of-frame sequences were removed, and the abundance of each clonotype was computed. TCR sequences supported by only a single read were excluded from analysis. Among the metrics used to describe the repertoires were Shannon entropy, Gini index, clonality, richness, and the frequency of TCRs shared between repertoires. In-frame beta chains were kept once TCRdb had trimmed the public reads at Q25 with fastp and called clones with MiXCR. Identical CDR3 protein sequences are pooled into one entry, listed with their most common genes and DNA. The V and J calls and clone size come from TCRdb's table, not from the authors' own analysis. The table for this sample lists approximately 30,000 distinct CDR3 sequences; approximately 54% of them were counted only once. Roughly 5.7% of the sample belongs to the ten largest clones.

Inclusive of the bounding cysteine and phenylalanine, the CDR3 is 15 residues long. The CDR3 DNA has 45 bases and is translated from base 1. The germline V gene (reference sequence) yields LNHNV for CDR1 and YYDKDF for CDR2. V loses 5 bases at its end and J loses 6 bases; junction bases beyond the gene matches: 9. The clonotype comes from a male donor with gallbladder cancer. In this chain, TRBV15 is recombined with TRBJ2-7; TRBD1 agrees with 11 junctional bases. Sample: PBMCs, taken after low-dose radiotherapy plus immunotherapy. The DNA reads as follows: TGTGCCACCAGCGGACCGGGGACAGGGGGTCGCGAGCAGTACTTC. Its product reads: CATSGPGTGGREQYF.